This entry is about one T cell receptor (beta chain). TCRdb's table, derived via immunoSEQ multiplex PCR, lists solely in-frame clones and lacks some. Among tens of thousands of clones listed, about 95% were seen once. V lost 6 bases to trimming and J lost 4 bases, with 19 bases between them. The CDR3 sequence is 16 residues long. Germline values: CDR1 MNHEY, CDR2 SMNVEV (reference sequence). The sample originates from a study of cytomegalovirus exposure and HLA in healthy donors. This receptor was obtained from a man in his late teens or twenties in good health and CMV-seronegative. The chain uses TRBV27 and TRBJ2-1; D perhaps matches TRBD2 (6 bases). The sequencing input was PBMCs. The CDR3 bases are TGTGCCAGCAGACACATCGGGAGCGCCCAATACAATGAGCAGTTCTTC. Translating it yields CASRHIGSAQYNEQFF.